Sequencing of this TCR beta chain was carried out in a study of cytomegalovirus exposure and HLA in healthy donors. The PCR employed 60 Vbeta primers together with 13 Jbeta primers. Assay used: immunoSEQ multiplex PCR; TCRdb lists only in-frame clones, some missing. The table records about 200,000 clones, roughly 70% of them present only once. The CDR3 has 14 amino acids. Germline assignment: CDR1 LNHDA and CDR2 SQIVND (reference sequence). V was clipped by 6 bases and J by 7 bases; unmatched bases: 9. Source material: PBMCs. The chain carries TRBV19 and TRBJ2-1, with TRBD2 matching over 7 bases. The source of this sequence is a woman in her 30s in good health and CMV-seronegative. Written as DNA, the CDR3 is TGTGCCAGTAGGCCGGGACTACAACTTAATGAGCAGTTCTTC. The encoded protein is CASRPGLQLNEQFF.